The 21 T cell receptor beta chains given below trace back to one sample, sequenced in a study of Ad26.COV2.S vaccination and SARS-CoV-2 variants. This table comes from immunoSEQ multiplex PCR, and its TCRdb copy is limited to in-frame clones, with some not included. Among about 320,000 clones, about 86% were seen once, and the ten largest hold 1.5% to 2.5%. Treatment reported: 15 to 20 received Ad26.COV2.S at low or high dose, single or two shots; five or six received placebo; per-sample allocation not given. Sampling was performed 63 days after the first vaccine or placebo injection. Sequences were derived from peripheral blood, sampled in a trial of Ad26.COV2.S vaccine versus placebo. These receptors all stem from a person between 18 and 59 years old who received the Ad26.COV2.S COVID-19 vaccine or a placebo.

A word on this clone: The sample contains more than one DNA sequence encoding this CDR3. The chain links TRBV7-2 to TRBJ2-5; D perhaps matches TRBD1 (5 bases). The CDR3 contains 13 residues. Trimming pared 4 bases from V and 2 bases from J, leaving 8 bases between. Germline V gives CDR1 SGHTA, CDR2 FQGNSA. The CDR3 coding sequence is TGTGCCAGCAGCTCATCAGGGCAAGAGACCCAGTACTTC. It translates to CASSSSGQETQYF. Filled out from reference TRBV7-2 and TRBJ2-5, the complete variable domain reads GAGVSQSPSNKVTEKGKDVELRCDPISGHTALYWYRQSLGQGLEFLIYFQGNSAPDKSGLPSDRFSAERTGGSVSTLTIQRTQQEDSAVYLCASSSSGQETQYFGPGTRLLVL.

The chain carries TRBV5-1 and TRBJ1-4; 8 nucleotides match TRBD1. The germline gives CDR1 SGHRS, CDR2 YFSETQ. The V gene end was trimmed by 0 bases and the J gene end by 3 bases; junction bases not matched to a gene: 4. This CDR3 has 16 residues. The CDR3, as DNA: TGCGCCAGCAGCTTGGCCATGACAGGGGCTAATGAAAAACTGTTTTTT. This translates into CASSLAMTGANEKLFF.

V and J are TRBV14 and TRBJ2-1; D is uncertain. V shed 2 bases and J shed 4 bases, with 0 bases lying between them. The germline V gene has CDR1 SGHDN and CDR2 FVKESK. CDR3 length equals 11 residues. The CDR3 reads CASSQYNEQFF. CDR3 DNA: TGTGCCAGCAGCCAATACAATGAGCAGTTCTTC.

The CDR3 DNA is TGTGCCACCAGTGATTTTAGGGGATTTTGGGGTAGCAATCAGCCCCAGCATTTT. Translated: CATSDFRGFWGSNQPQHF. The chain employs TRBV24-1 and TRBJ1-5, with D possibly matching TRBD1 (5 bases). V gave up 1 base and J gave up 0 bases, with 15 bases separating them. The germline gives CDR1 KGHDR, CDR2 SFDVKD. The CDR3 loop spans 18 amino acids.

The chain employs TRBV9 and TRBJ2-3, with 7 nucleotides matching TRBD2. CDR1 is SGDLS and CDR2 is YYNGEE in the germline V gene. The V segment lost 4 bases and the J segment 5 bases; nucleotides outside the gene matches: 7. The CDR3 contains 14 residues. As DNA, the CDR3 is TGTGCCAGCAGCCTAAGCGGGGCGATAGATACGCAGTATTTT. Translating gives CASSLSGAIDTQYF.

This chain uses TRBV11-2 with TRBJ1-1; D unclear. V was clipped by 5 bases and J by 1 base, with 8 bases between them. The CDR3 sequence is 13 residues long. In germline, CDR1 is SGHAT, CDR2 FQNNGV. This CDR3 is CASSHERNTEAFF. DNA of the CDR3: TGTGCCAGCAGCCACGAGCGGAACACTGAAGCTTTCTTT.

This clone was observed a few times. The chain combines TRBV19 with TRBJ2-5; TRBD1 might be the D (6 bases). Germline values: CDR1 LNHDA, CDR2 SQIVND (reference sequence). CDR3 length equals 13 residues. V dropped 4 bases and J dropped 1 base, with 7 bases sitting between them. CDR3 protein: CASSRGLQETQYF. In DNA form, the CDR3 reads TGTGCCAGTAGTAGGGGGCTCCAAGAGACCCAGTACTTC.

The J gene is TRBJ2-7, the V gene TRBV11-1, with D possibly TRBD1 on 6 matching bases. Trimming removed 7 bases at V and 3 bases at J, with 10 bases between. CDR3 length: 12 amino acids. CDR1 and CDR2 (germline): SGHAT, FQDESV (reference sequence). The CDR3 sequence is CASTQGDYEQYF. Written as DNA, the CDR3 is TGTGCCAGCACACAGGGTGACTACGAGCAGTACTTC.

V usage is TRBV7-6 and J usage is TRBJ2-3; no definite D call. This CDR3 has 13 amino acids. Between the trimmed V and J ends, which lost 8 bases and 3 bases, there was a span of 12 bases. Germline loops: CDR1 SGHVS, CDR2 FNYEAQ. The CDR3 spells CASAILTTDTQYF. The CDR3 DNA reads TGTGCCAGCGCAATCCTTACAACAGATACGCAGTATTTT.

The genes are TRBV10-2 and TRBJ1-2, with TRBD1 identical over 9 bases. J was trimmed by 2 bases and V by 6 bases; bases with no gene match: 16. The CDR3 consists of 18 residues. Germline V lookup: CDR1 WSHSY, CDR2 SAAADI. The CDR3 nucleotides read TGCGCCAGCAGACCCGCCCCTCGACCGGGACAGGGCAACTATGGCTACACCTTC. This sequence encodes CASRPAPRPGQGNYGYTF.

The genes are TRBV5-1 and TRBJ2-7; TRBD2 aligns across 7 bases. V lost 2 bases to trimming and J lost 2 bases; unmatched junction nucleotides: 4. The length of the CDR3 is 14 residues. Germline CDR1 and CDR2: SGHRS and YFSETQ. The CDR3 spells CASSFLAATYEQYF. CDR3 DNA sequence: TGCGCCAGCAGCTTTCTAGCGGCCACCTACGAGCAGTACTTC.

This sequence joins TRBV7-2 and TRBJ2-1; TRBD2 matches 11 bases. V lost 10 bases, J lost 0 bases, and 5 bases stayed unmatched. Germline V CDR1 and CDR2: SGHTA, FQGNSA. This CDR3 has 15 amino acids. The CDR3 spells CATATSGDSYNEQFF. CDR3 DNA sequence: TGTGCCACTGCGACTAGCGGGGACTCCTACAATGAGCAGTTCTTC.

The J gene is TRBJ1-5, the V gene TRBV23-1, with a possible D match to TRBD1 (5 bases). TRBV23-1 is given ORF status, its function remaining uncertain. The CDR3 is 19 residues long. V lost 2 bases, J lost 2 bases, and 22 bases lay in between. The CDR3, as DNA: TGCGCCAGCAGTCAAAGAAGGCCGGACAAGGTTCGGGGCAATCAGCCCCAGCATTTT. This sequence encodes CASSQRRPDKVRGNQPQHF.

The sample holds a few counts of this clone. The CDR3 is CATSREEGEAFF. CDR3 nucleotide sequence: TGTGCCACCAGCAGAGAAGAGGGGGAAGCTTTCTTT. The rearrangement links TRBV15 to TRBJ1-1, with a possible D match to TRBD1 (5 bases). The CDR3 totals 12 residues. In germline, CDR1 is LNHNV, CDR2 YYDKDF (reference sequence). The V gene lost 0 bases and the J gene lost 8 bases, with 7 bases spanning the gap.

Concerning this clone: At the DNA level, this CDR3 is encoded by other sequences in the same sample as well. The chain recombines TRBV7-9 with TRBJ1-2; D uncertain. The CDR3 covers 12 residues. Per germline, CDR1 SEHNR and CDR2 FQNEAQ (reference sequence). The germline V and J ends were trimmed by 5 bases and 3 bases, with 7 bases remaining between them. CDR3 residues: CASSLGDYGYTF. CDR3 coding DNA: TGTGCCAGCAGCCTCGGGGACTATGGCTACACCTTC.

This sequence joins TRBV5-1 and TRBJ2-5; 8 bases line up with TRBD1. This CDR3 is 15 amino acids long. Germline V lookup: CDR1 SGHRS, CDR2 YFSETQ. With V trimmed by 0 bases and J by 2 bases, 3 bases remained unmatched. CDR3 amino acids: CASSLGTGWQETQYF. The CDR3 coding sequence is TGCGCCAGCAGCTTGGGGACAGGGTGGCAAGAGACCCAGTACTTC. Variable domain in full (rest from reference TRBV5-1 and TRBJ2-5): KAGVTQTPRYLIKTRGQQVTLSCSPISGHRSVSWYQQTPGQGLQFLFEYFSETQRNKGNFPGRFSGRQFSNSRSEMNVSTLELGDSALYLCASSLGTGWQETQYFGPGTRLLVL.

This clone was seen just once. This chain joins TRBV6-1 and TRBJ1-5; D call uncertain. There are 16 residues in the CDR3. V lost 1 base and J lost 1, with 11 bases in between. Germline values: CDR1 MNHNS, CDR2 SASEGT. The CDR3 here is CASSEGVGESNQPQHF. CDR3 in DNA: TGTGCCAGCAGTGAAGGGGTCGGGGAGAGCAATCAGCCCCAGCATTTT.

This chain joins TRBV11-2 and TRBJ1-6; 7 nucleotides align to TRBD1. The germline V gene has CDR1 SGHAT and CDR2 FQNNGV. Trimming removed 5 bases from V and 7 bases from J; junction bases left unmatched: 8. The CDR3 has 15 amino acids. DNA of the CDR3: TGTGCCAGCAGCGCCCGACAGGGTAAAAATTCACCCCTCCACTTT. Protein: CASSARQGKNSPLHF.

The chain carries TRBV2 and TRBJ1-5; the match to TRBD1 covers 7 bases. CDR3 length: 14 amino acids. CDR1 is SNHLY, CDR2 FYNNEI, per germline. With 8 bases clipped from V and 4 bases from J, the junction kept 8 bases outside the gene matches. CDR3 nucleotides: TGTGCCAGCGCACCCGGGACAGTAAATCAGCCCCAGCATTTT. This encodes CASAPGTVNQPQHF.

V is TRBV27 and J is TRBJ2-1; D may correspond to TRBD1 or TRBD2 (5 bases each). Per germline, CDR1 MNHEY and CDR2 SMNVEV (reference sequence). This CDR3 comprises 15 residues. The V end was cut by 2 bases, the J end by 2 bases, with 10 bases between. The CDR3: CASSLGQGAYNEQFF. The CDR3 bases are TGTGCCAGCAGTTTAGGTCAGGGAGCCTACAATGAGCAGTTCTTC.

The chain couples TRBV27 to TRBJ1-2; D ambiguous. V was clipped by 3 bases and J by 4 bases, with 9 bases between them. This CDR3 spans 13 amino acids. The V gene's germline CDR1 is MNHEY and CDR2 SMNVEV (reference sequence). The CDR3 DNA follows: TGTGCCAGCAGTTTTCGAGGGTTCTATGGCTACACCTTC. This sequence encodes CASSFRGFYGYTF.